The T cell receptor (beta chain) under discussion was sequenced for a study of cytomegalovirus exposure and HLA in healthy donors (dated by TCRdb to between 2016 and 2019). As for the study more broadly: According to an earlier analysis of 587 of the donors, about 179 million T cells yielded 117 million unique TCR beta sequences and approximately 280 Gb of sequence data. The T cell repertoires of around 670 subjects were profiled by immunosequencing and related to cytomegalovirus serostatus. Genome-wide SNP genotypes for about three fifths of the roughly 700 donors were used in a later genetic analysis, which treated that subset as a discovery cohort. Roughly 5 DR-DQ haplotypes were handled as single units for association and clustering, since linkage in the cohort was strong. Of the approximately 400 genotyped donors, 75% to 85% were placed in the genetic ancestry cluster associated with self-reported Caucasian donors. Both class I and class II loci were covered by HLA typing, at four-digit resolution. Approximately 330 gigabases of sequencing data and around 85 million unique TCR sequences made up an early release that covered over 550 HLA-typed donors. The study aimed to test whether signatures of past pathogen exposure could be identified by cataloging public T cell receptors. On average, roughly 240,000 unique TCR beta nucleotide sequences were sequenced per donor among some 420 genotyped donors of the cohort, with 15% to 20% of those sequences being non-productive. The later analysis used no new phenotypic data to find candidate immune exposures, relying instead on TCR beta sequences and their occurrence across donors. Every discovery cohort repertoire had been produced on one sequencing platform. Donor age, sex, ethnicity and CMV serostatus were compiled alongside the repertoire data. The study combined high-throughput TCR immunosequencing, statistical association of individual TCRs with disease status, and machine learning to predict cytomegalovirus infection status. In addition to the first cohort of 666 subjects, a separate validation cohort of 120 different subjects was used. In an earlier analysis of a few hundred of the donors, high-throughput TCR beta sequencing was used to judge whether each TCR beta V gene segment behaved as functional or pseudogenic. Typing coverage differed by locus: A, B, C, DRB1 and DQB1 were typed in roughly 629-630 donors, DQA1 in 522, DPA1 in around 600, and DPB1 in 450 to 490. A later analysis re-examined previously published TCR beta repertoires from around 670 donors and added high-resolution HLA genotyping to investigate patterns of TCR occurrence. The research as a whole found: According to a later analysis, TCR association rates differed among HLA loci, with DRB1 alleles showing the most associated TCRs and HLA-C alleles showing the fewest. While some public TCRs were present in many individuals, most TCR sequences turned up only very rarely across donors. In this cohort, only TCR beta chains were sequenced, and detectable features were limited by the absence of alpha or paired-chain data. Immune exposure information for the cohort was limited to CMV serostatus. The 87-base-pair reads could not distinguish some IMGT-functional V segments, including TRBV6-2 and TRBV6-3, so those segments were excluded. In a later genetic analysis, fewer N-insertions in productive TCRs were reported among donors in an Asian-associated ancestry cluster than the approximately 670-donor mean. In a later analysis, several top co-occurrence clusters were reported to appear linked to parvovirus B19, influenza, CMV and Epstein-Barr virus. A later analysis associated 15,000 to 20,000 TCR beta sequences with specific HLA alleles at a false discovery rate of 0.05. Some 16 rarely observed V segments, including chromosome 9 orphons, were excluded from the earlier analysis of approximately 500 of the donors because counts were too low. In the study, 150 to 200 TCR beta chains were listed as associated with cytomegalovirus. Roughly uniform sequencing depth across donors was assumed in presence/absence analyses, although this assumption may not hold. Correlated functional status among segregating V segments might reflect linkage disequilibrium, but an unknown experimental factor could not be ruled out. The authors suggested that the approach could potentially be generalized to other disease states and immunological phenotypes. Compared with equally common non-associated chains, HLA-associated TCR beta chains in a later analysis were more clonally expanded and had lower generation probabilities. Assigning TCR associations to individual alleles was difficult when HLA alleles, especially DR and DQ, strongly co-occurred. Cytomegalovirus status was reported to be diagnosed by the classifier with high specificity and sensitivity in both the original and validation cohorts. An earlier analysis of approximately 600 of the donors showed that most TCR beta V segments appeared in productive rearrangements either about 90% or about 30% of the time, which broadly matched IMGT annotations. According to a later analysis, most CMV-associated TCR beta chains appeared to be HLA-restricted, and the HLA associations seemed to be driven largely by CMV exposure. In vitro tests confirmed that three of the cytomegalovirus-associated TCR beta chains recognize cytomegalovirus antigens. A cluster of highly shared sequence variants was judged likely to be a technical artifact of the sequencing pipeline. A later genetic analysis associated a missense DCLRE1C variant with V-gene and J-gene trimming of TCR beta chains, and an independent cohort replicated the association. Because some donors lacked HLA typing at each locus, the association tests relied only on the typed subset. A further reported finding was that TCR beta sequences accurately predicted the HLA-A and HLA-B alleles for most subjects in the first cohort.

The cohort consisted of hundreds of healthy bone marrow donors. At the time of sampling, every cohort member was nominally healthy, though immune exposures that went unrecorded were likely present. The donor tested CMV seronegative, placing the donor among the 350 to 400 seronegative members of the cohort. A peripheral blood sample was provided by each donor, and peripheral blood mononuclear cells were used for TCR beta sequencing. The Qiagen DNeasy Blood Extraction Kit was used to extract genomic DNA from the blood cell samples. Including the terminal cysteine and phenylalanine, the CDR3 comprises 17 residues. Of all the DNA, just the CDR3 is kept, 51 bases in frame from base 1. The junction shows trimming of 3 bases on V and 4 bases on J, and the gene matches do not reach 9 bases of it. Sequences SGHDT (CDR1) and YYEEEE (CDR2) are obtained from the germline V gene. Libraries were constructed by the immunoSEQ multiplex PCR assay. The multiplex PCR relied on a mix of 60 forward primers for TCR Vbeta segments and 13 reverse primers for TCR Jbeta segments. A multiplex PCR assay on genomic DNA amplified the CDR3 region of rearranged TCR beta genes. On the Illumina HiSeq System, the amplified TCR beta libraries were sequenced as 87-base-pair reads. In the paper's pipeline: In a later analysis, 70 million to 95 million unique TCR beta chains were counted across the 690 or so repertoires, and roughly 11 million of these chains were shared by at least two donors. A nearest-neighbor algorithm error-corrected the raw reads and collapsed the reads into unique sequences, merging closely related sequences to remove PCR and sequencing errors. CDR3 sequences were aligned to IMGT reference sequences to assign V, D and J gene segments. For a sequence to be retained, a match of at least six nucleotides was required to both a V gene segment and a J gene segment. A rearrangement was called productive if the CDR3 had no stop codons and remained in frame with V and J, and every other rearrangement was called non-productive. Following IMGT convention, CDR3 was defined as the stretch from the second conserved V-encoded cysteine to the conserved J-encoded phenylalanine. The earlier analysis of 500 to 650 of the donors excluded any sequence lacking an unambiguous match to a single V gene segment. An earlier analysis of several hundred of the donors classified V segments as functional when productive rearrangements were above 56.7% and as segregating when the standard deviation between donors was above 5%. A statistical classification framework was built to diagnose cytomegalovirus status from the catalog of TCR beta chain sequences. V and J gene assignment, in a later analysis, came from comparing TCR nucleotide sequences with IMGT/GENE-DB human TR gene sequences. The TCRdist pipeline was used in a later analysis to assign CDR3 sequences and most-parsimonious VDJ recombination scenarios. A later analysis defined each TCR beta chain by its CDR3 amino acid sequence plus V-gene family, and excluded reads lacking a unique V-gene family. In a later analysis, 450 to 600 highly shared, low-generation-probability nucleotide sequences were removed to address suspected cross-contamination and a sequencing artifact. In a later analysis, a clonal expansion index for each public chain was calculated from normalized within-repertoire ranks of inferred template counts. Generation probabilities in a later analysis came from a VDJ recombination model fitted to out-of-frame rearrangements, and those results were checked against IGoR. In a later analysis, hypergeometric tests were used to score TCR-TCR, TCR-HLA and TCR-CMV co-occurrence, with a repertoire-size bias correction applied to TCR pairs. In a later analysis, false discovery rates were estimated by permuting HLA or CMV assignments 20 times. In a later analysis, co-occurring TCRs were grouped using DBSCAN, with TCRdist sequence similarity added in when clustering inside HLA-allele-positive subsets. For co-occurrence clustering, repertoires with fewer than 30,000 or more than 120,000 public chains were excluded, along with several repertoires with anomalous nucleotide sharing. In its TCRdb copy, this immuneACCESS table keeps in-frame sequences only and misses some clones. Where compared with another copy, unresolved V genes explain less than half of these, and the others have no known cause. V, J and clone size are taken as reported in that table, and D and trimming were inferred from the DNA itself. The sample profile shows 100,000 to 130,000 clones; around 76% of them were found once. Jointly, the top ten make up approximately 2% of the sample.

A note on this clone: Its antigen remains unidentified. No base-level quality is on record; no much larger clone is a single base apart.

The receptor was derived from a man between 18 and 29 years old in good health and CMV-seronegative. The rearrangement joined TRBV5-6 to TRBJ2-3; 12 central bases correspond to TRBD1. The source material was PBMCs. The DNA reads TGTGCCAGCAGCTCGACCGGGACAGGGGGCAGGGCAGATACGCAGTATTTT. Protein translation: CASSSTGTGGRADTQYF.